This T cell receptor beta chain was captured in a study of control samples from healthy donors and cancer patients. This clone was picked up one time. Profiled with immunoSEQ multiplex PCR; TCRdb holds only in-frame clones, not every one. The sample records some 71,000 clones, over 75% being singletons. This CDR3 is built from 16 residues. V dropped 6 bases and J dropped 2; count of bases not matched to a gene: 11. CDR1 is LGHDT and CDR2 is YNNKEL in the germline V gene (reference sequence). This sequence originates from a woman aged 45-59 years with colorectal cancer. Sequencing used PBMCs. The chain recombines TRBV3-1 (or the pseudogene TRBV3-2) with TRBJ2-7, with 9 bases matching TRBD2. This CDR3 reads CASRKGGLAGAYEQYF. The CDR3 DNA reads TGTGCCAGCAGAAAAGGGGGACTAGCCGGGGCCTACGAGCAGTACTTC.